This T cell receptor beta chain was sequenced in a study of T cell clonality in common variable immunodeficiency. J lost 5 bases, V lost 2 bases, and 14 bases had no gene match. In germline, CDR1 is GTSNPN, CDR2 SVGIG (reference sequence). The CDR3 length is 19 residues. Patients had low serum IgG, IgA and/or IgM and specific antibody deficiency. Sequencing used immunoSEQ multiplex PCR; TCRdb keeps in-frame clones, though not all of them. This sample shows just over 20,000 clones and no singletons; approximately 2.3% rests with the ten largest. Study observations and caveats: CVID subjects showed higher TCRbeta clonality than healthy controls. Common variable immunodeficiency TCR beta sequences reportedly had fewer deletions and N-nucleotide insertions.

This clone was seen ten or more times. Its antigen is undetermined. The read terminates 3 residues ahead of where the CDR3 ends, so the germline J gene completes it. Sequenced material: peripheral blood mononuclear cells. The chain employs TRBV30 and TRBJ2-1; 14 bases align to TRBD2. This clonotype was sampled from a human donor with common variable immunodeficiency. The sequenced CDR3 bases are TGTGCCTGGAGTCGGCTGGGACTAGCGGGGGCGTACAAACACAATGAG. Protein product: CAWSRLGLAGAYKHNE. The whole CDR3 sequence reads CAWSRLGLAGAYKHNEQFF.